This entry is about one TCR beta chain. Its specificity is unknown. These data belong to a study of shared clonotypes between healthy human individuals. Study-level points and caveats: Naive subsets tended to show greater estimated richness than memory subsets.

The CDR3 runs to 19 residues. The V end lost 5 bases, the J end lost 0 bases, and 20 bases lay between the germline ends. Germline V CDR1 and CDR2: MDHEN, SYDVKM. Measured with immunoSEQ multiplex PCR; TCRdb has only the in-frame clones, and not every one. The sample comprises 2 million to 2.5 million clones, approximately 93% of which are singletons, and approximately 0.37% rests with the top ten. This sequence was found in a man between 18 and 29 years old in good health. Some clones in this sample may be carry-over from other donors' samples. J is TRBJ2-6 and V is TRBV28; tentatively, D is TRBD1 (6 bases). The sample was naive CD4+ T cells from PBMCs. Documented subset: CD45RA+ positively selected. For the CDR3, the DNA is TGTGCCAGCAGTACCATCACAACAGGGACCTACTCTGGGGCCAACGTCCTGACTTTC. This translates into CASSTITTGTYSGANVLTF.